The TCR beta chain described here comes from a study of blood T cell repertoires in COVID-19. Produced via immunoSEQ multiplex PCR; TCRdb's table is partial and in-frame only. The sample comprises about 130,000 clones, about 80% of which are singletons, and 12% rests with the top ten. Material: peripheral blood. The sequence came from a man in his fifties or sixties with acute or convalescent COVID-19.

This chain's CDR3 is CASSLVLQGSTEAFF. The CDR3 bases are TGCGCCAGCAGCTTGGTCCTTCAGGGTAGCACTGAAGCTTTCTTT. The chain employs TRBV5-1 and TRBJ1-1; D might be TRBD1 (5 bases). Deletions cut 0 bases from V and 4 bases from J, with 13 bases between. The length of the CDR3 is 15 residues. CDR1 and CDR2 (germline): SGHRS, YFSETQ.